These 30 T cell receptor beta chains were sequenced from one sample in a study of T cell responses to AZD1222 COVID-19 vaccine. Libraries were prepared by immunoSEQ multiplex PCR; TCRdb keeps only in-frame clonotypes and omits some of them. This table holds 150,000 to 200,000 clones, about 92% found once. The sample consisted of peripheral blood, taken on day 0 of AZD1222 vaccination. The receptors derive from an adult in good health.

The chain recombines TRBV15 with TRBJ1-1; 9 bases map to TRBD1. Germline CDR1 is LNHNV and CDR2 is YYDKDF (reference sequence). Trimming removed 6 bases from V and 3 bases from J; junction bases left unmatched: 11. This CDR3 spans 16 amino acids. CDR3 residues: CATRARQGEGDTEAFF. CDR3 sequence (DNA): TGTGCCACCAGGGCTCGACAGGGGGAGGGTGACACTGAAGCTTTCTTT.

The chain employs TRBV2 and TRBJ2-7; D perhaps matches TRBD2 (5 bases). CDR1 SNHLY and CDR2 FYNNEI come from the germline V gene. This CDR3 spans 14 amino acids. V gave up 7 bases and J gave up 5 bases, with 18 bases separating them. CDR3 residues: CASTDPGYRDEQYF. CDR3 DNA sequence: TGTGCCAGCACCGACCCGGGATACCGGGACGAGCAGTACTTC.

There are a few counts of this clone. The chain is built from TRBV11-2 and TRBJ1-3, with no clear D. Germline loops: CDR1 SGHAT, CDR2 FQNNGV. The CDR3 has 15 amino acids. The germline V and J ends were trimmed by 5 bases and 1 base, with 12 bases remaining between them. CDR3 region: CASSPNMGSGNTIYF. CDR3 nucleotides: TGTGCCAGCAGCCCCAACATGGGGTCTGGAAACACCATATATTTT.

V gene TRBV24-1 combines with J gene TRBJ1-2; the D gene is possibly TRBD1 (5 bases). V dropped 1 base and J dropped 7 bases, with 12 bases sitting between them. The germline V gene encodes CDR1 KGHDR and CDR2 SFDVKD. The CDR3 totals 14 residues. CDR3 sequence reads: CATSDFYGTSGYTF. DNA of the CDR3: TGTGCCACCAGTGATTTTTACGGGACTAGTGGCTACACCTTC.

The CDR3 is CASKLGHSNTEAFF. Written as DNA, the CDR3 is TGTGCCAGCAAGCTGGGACATTCGAACACTGAAGCTTTCTTT. The chain carries TRBV7-9 and TRBJ1-1; tentative D call: TRBD1 (6 bases). Germline loops: CDR1 SEHNR, CDR2 FQNEAQ (reference sequence). With 7 bases removed from V and 1 base from J, the gap between germline ends came to 13 bases. CDR3 size: 14 residues.

The rearrangement links TRBV5-1 to TRBJ2-7; 7 nucleotides agree with TRBD1. V shed 0 bases and J 4 bases; nucleotides not matched to a gene: 4. The germline gives CDR1 SGHRS, CDR2 YFSETQ. CDR3 length: 14 amino acids. In nucleotides, the CDR3 is TGCGCCAGCAGCTTGGAGGGGACAGTATACGAGCAGTACTTC. It translates to CASSLEGTVYEQYF.

The chain couples TRBV2 to TRBJ1-5; maybe TRBD1 (5 bases). The CDR3 loop spans 17 amino acids. Germline V gene data show CDR1 as SNHLY and CDR2 as FYNNEI. Trimming pared 7 bases from V and 0 bases from J, leaving 19 bases between. CDR3 coding DNA: TGTGCCAGCACCCCCGTGGGGACCCCCTATAGCAATCAGCCCCAGCATTTT. It specifies CASTPVGTPYSNQPQHF.

This chain links TRBV7-2 with TRBJ1-4; the D gene is possibly TRBD1 (5 bases). This CDR3 has 15 residues. Germline V gene data show CDR1 as SGHTA and CDR2 as FQGNSA. The V and J ends lost 4 bases and 6 bases respectively, with 15 bases between them. The CDR3: CASSSTQGGYEKLFF. In DNA form, the CDR3 reads TGTGCCAGCAGCTCGACCCAGGGAGGCTATGAAAAACTGTTTTTT.

The chain couples TRBV19 to TRBJ1-2; 10 bases are shared with TRBD1. CDR3 length: 14 residues. Germline loops: CDR1 LNHDA, CDR2 SQIVND (reference sequence). V dropped 5 bases and J dropped 4; count of bases not matched to a gene: 4. The CDR3 DNA reads as TGTGCCAGTAGTCGACAGGGGGCGATCTATGGCTACACCTTC. Protein sequence: CASSRQGAIYGYTF.

This sequence joins TRBV28 and TRBJ1-1, with D maybe TRBD1 (6 bases). Germline loops: CDR1 MDHEN, CDR2 SYDVKM. This CDR3 spans 14 amino acids. V lost 6 bases and J lost 7, with 18 bases in between. The chain's CDR3 is CASRPPGGANEAFF. The CDR3 DNA sequence: TGTGCCAGCAGGCCCCCCGGGGGGGCTAATGAAGCTTTCTTT.

The chain couples TRBV29-1 to TRBJ1-4, with D perhaps matching TRBD1 (5 bases). This CDR3 has 14 amino acids. The germline V and J ends were trimmed by 4 bases and 0 bases, with 9 bases remaining between them. In germline, CDR1 is SQVTM, CDR2 ANQGSEA. CDR3 amino acids: CSVGQLATNEKLFF. CDR3 DNA sequence: TGCAGCGTTGGACAGCTTGCAACTAATGAAAAACTGTTTTTT. Looking up the rest from reference TRBV29-1 and TRBJ1-4 gives the full variable domain: SAVISQKPSRDICQRGTSLTIQCQVDSQVTMMFWYRQQPGQSLTLIATANQGSEATYESGFVIDKFPISRPNLTFSTLTVSNMSPEDSSIYLCSVGQLATNEKLFFGSGTQLSVL.

This clone was recorded a few times. This rearrangement joins TRBV27 to TRBJ2-6, with D perhaps TRBD1 or TRBD2 (6 bases each). This CDR3 contains 17 residues. V was trimmed by 9 bases and J by 3 bases, leaving 21 bases between them. Germline-derived CDR1 and CDR2 are MNHEY and SMNVEV (reference sequence). The CDR3 loop is CARDHDRWDCGANVLTF. CDR3 nucleotide sequence: TGTGCCAGGGACCACGACAGGTGGGACTGTGGGGCCAACGTCCTGACTTTC.

This clone was detected only once. CDR3 DNA sequence: TGCGCCAGCGGCTATGTGGGGGAGACCCAGTACTTC. It translates to CASGYVGETQYF. The chain combines TRBV5-1 with TRBJ2-5; D is undetermined. Germline CDR1 and CDR2: SGHRS and YFSETQ. V shed 7 bases and J shed 5 bases, with 12 bases lying between them. The CDR3 consists of 12 residues. Filled out from reference TRBV5-1 and TRBJ2-5, the complete variable domain reads KAGVTQTPRYLIKTRGQQVTLSCSPISGHRSVSWYQQTPGQGLQFLFEYFSETQRNKGNFPGRFSGRQFSNSRSEMNVSTLELGDSALYLCASGYVGETQYFGPGTRLLVL.

This clone is a singleton in its sample. The chain links TRBV5-6 to TRBJ1-5; D is undetermined. Between the trimmed V and J ends, which lost 0 bases and 11 bases, there was a span of 15 bases. This CDR3 region has 14 residues. CDR1 and CDR2 from the germline V gene are SGHDT and YYEEEE. The CDR3 coding sequence is TGTGCCAGCAGCTTGGAGGAGGGATCTGGGGCCCAGCATTTT. The encoded protein is CASSLEEGSGAQHF.

The chain carries TRBV7-9 and TRBJ1-3; D remains ambiguous. Looked up from germline, CDR1 is SEHNR and CDR2 is FQNEAQ (reference sequence). V was trimmed by 1 base and J by 0 bases, leaving 7 bases between them. The CDR3 runs to 15 residues. CDR3 loop: CASSLGIFSGNTIYF. The DNA for the CDR3 is TGTGCCAGCAGCTTAGGGATATTCTCTGGAAACACCATATATTTT.

V and J are TRBV7-2 and TRBJ1-5, with D unclear. CDR1 is SGHTA, CDR2 FQGNSA, per germline. The CDR3 sequence is 15 residues long. V lost 4 bases and J lost 6, with 16 bases in between. CDR3 sequence (DNA): TGTGCCAGCAGCTCCCGCAGCTTTGGGATTCAGCCCCAGCATTTT. It specifies CASSSRSFGIQPQHF.

The chain combines TRBV7-9 with TRBJ1-4, with 10 bases identical to TRBD1. V shed 5 bases and J 12 bases; nucleotides not matched to a gene: 3. The CDR3 is made up of 12 amino acids. The germline CDR1 and CDR2 sequences are SEHNR and FQNEAQ (reference sequence). The CDR3 loop reads CASSVDRGELFF. The DNA of the CDR3 is TGTGCCAGCAGCGTGGACAGGGGGGAACTGTTTTTT. The variable domain in full, completed from reference TRBV7-9 and TRBJ1-4, reads DTGVSQNPRHKITKRGQNVTFRCDPISEHNRLYWYRQTLGQGPEFLTYFQNEAQLEKSRLLSDRFSAERPKGSFSTLEIQRTEQGDSAMYLCASSVDRGELFFGSGTQLSVL.

The rearrangement links TRBV5-5 to TRBJ1-2; D is uncertain. The CDR3 runs 14 residues. V was pared by 4 bases and J by 4 bases, with 14 bases between. The germline V gene has CDR1 SGHKS and CDR2 YYEKEE (reference sequence). CDR3 nucleotides: TGTGCCAGCAGCCAGTGGTTTTCGAGCTATGGCTACACCTTC. Protein: CASSQWFSSYGYTF.

This clone was counted once. The chain combines TRBV30 with TRBJ1-1; D gene ambiguous. The CDR3 loop spans 11 amino acids. Germline loops: CDR1 GTSNPN, CDR2 SVGIG (reference sequence). Trimming took off 0 bases at V and 7 bases at J, with 6 bases between the two ends. CDR3 sequence reads: CAWSVLVEAFF. The CDR3 DNA reads TGTGCCTGGAGTGTACTCGTTGAAGCTTTCTTT.

This chain uses TRBV30 with TRBJ1-6; a possible D gene is TRBD1 (6 bases). The CDR3 totals 16 residues. Germline values: CDR1 GTSNPN, CDR2 SVGIG (reference sequence). Trimming removed 2 bases at V and 0 bases at J, with 11 bases between. CDR3 coding DNA: TGTGCCTGGAGTTCTGAGGACAGCTCCTATAATTCACCCCTCCACTTT. This codes for CAWSSEDSSYNSPLHF.

The table lists this clone with a few counts. The chain employs TRBV6-5 and TRBJ1-1; D call uncertain. V lost 6 bases and J 6 bases, leaving 14 bases between the germline ends. The CDR3 has 13 amino acids. CDR1 and CDR2 from the germline V gene are MNHEY and SVGAGI. The CDR3 sequence is CASRTGLDSEAFF. CDR3 sequence (DNA): TGTGCCAGCAGAACGGGTCTCGACTCTGAAGCTTTCTTT.

The CDR3 region is CARTKWGQSTDTQYF. Written as DNA, the CDR3 is TGTGCCAGGACGAAGTGGGGACAGAGCACAGATACGCAGTATTTT. The chain combines TRBV2 with TRBJ2-3; TRBD1 matches 7 bases. The CDR3 totals 15 residues. Trimming cost V 9 bases and J 0 bases; bases outside gene matches: 9. Germline CDR1 is SNHLY and CDR2 is FYNNEI.

In nucleotides, the CDR3 is TGTGCCAGCAGTTTATTCGGGACGTCCAATTCACCCCTCCACTTT. It is translated as CASSLFGTSNSPLHF. The rearrangement links TRBV27 to TRBJ1-6; maybe TRBD1 (5 bases). V was clipped by 1 base and J by 7 bases, with 11 bases between them. This CDR3 is 15 amino acids long. CDR1 MNHEY and CDR2 SMNVEV come from the germline V gene (reference sequence).

The chain links TRBV14 to TRBJ1-2, with D perhaps matching TRBD1 (6 bases). Deletions cut 4 bases from V and 2 bases from J, with 11 bases between. This CDR3 contains 14 residues. Germline CDR1 and CDR2: SGHDN and FVKESK. Here the CDR3 reads CASSLGQQNYGYTF. In nucleotides, the CDR3 is TGTGCCAGCAGCCTTGGACAGCAGAACTATGGCTACACCTTC.

This clone showed up just once. The CDR3 loop reads CASSLGSGISVITEAFF. As DNA, the CDR3 is TGTGCCAGTAGTCTAGGGTCGGGGATAAGTGTTATCACTGAAGCTTTCTTT. The rearrangement joins TRBV19 to TRBJ1-1; D is unclear. Between the trimmed V and J ends, which lost 5 bases and 4 bases, there was a span of 23 bases. This CDR3 spans 17 amino acids. CDR1 is LNHDA and CDR2 is SQIVND in the germline V gene (reference sequence).

V is TRBV28 and J is TRBJ1-2; possible D gene TRBD1, 5 bases. CDR3 length: 14 residues. CDR1 and CDR2 from the germline V gene are MDHEN and SYDVKM. Deletions cut 2 bases from V and 3 bases from J, with 10 bases between. The CDR3 protein is CASSLRGDDYGYTF. The CDR3 coding sequence is TGTGCCAGCAGTTTAAGGGGTGATGACTATGGCTACACCTTC.

The chain employs TRBV28 and TRBJ1-2; the match to TRBD1 covers 9 bases. The V and J ends lost 8 bases and 6 bases, in that order; junction bases with no gene match: 10. Germline V gene data show CDR1 as MDHEN and CDR2 as SYDVKM. The CDR3 contains 14 residues. The CDR3 region has the DNA TGTGCCAGCGTCGGACCGGGACAGGGAAATGGCTACACCTTC. The encoded protein is CASVGPGQGNGYTF.

This clone was seen a single time. This chain links TRBV7-3 with TRBJ2-1; 10 bases align to TRBD2. The germline CDR1 and CDR2 sequences are SGHTA and FQGTGA. This CDR3 is built from 16 residues. V dropped 3 bases and J dropped 0; count of bases not matched to a gene: 2. The CDR3 loop reads CASSFASGGSYNEQFF. For the CDR3, the DNA is TGTGCCAGCAGCTTTGCTAGCGGGGGCTCCTACAATGAGCAGTTCTTC.

The V gene is TRBV7-8, the J gene TRBJ2-5; D perhaps matches TRBD1 (6 bases). Trimming pared 5 bases from V and 0 bases from J, leaving 13 bases between. The CDR3 loop spans 15 amino acids. Germline V gene sequence: CDR1 SGHVS, CDR2 FQNEAQ. The CDR3 sequence is CASSPARDNQETQYF. CDR3 nucleotide sequence: TGTGCCAGCAGCCCAGCCCGGGACAACCAAGAGACCCAGTACTTC.

The chain couples TRBV4-2 to TRBJ1-1; 7 bases fit TRBD1. In germline, CDR1 is LGHNA, CDR2 YNFKEQ. CDR3 length equals 16 residues. J lost 1 base, V lost 4 bases, and 9 bases had no gene match. The chain's CDR3 is CASSPQQGRGNTEAFF. In DNA form, the CDR3 reads TGTGCCAGCAGCCCCCAACAGGGGAGGGGGAACACTGAAGCTTTCTTT.